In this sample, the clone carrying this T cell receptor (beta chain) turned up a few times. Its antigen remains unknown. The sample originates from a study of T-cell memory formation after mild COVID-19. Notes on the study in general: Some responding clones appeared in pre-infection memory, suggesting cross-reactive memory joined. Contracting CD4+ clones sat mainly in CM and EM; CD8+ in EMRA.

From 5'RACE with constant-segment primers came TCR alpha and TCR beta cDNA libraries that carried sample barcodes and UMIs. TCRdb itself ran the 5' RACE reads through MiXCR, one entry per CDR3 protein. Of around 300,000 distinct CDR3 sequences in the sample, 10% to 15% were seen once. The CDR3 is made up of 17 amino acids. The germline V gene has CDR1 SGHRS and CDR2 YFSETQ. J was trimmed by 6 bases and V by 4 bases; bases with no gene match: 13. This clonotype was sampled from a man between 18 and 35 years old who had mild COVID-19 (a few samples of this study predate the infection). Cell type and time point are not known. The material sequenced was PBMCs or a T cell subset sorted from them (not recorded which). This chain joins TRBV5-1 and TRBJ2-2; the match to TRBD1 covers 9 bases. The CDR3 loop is CASSRQRQGVRAGELFF. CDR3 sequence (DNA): TGCGCCAGCAGCCGACAGCGACAGGGGGTGAGGGCCGGGGAGCTGTTTTTT.